This note documents a single TCR beta chain sequence. The antigen is not known. TCRdb's copy holds only in-frame clones and misses some; the assay was immunoSEQ multiplex PCR. The table has some 65,000 clones, 75% to 90% seen once. Per the germline V gene, CDR1 is KGHSH and CDR2 is LQKENI. The V end lost 1 base, the J end lost 2 bases, and 13 bases lay between the germline ends. CDR3 length: 16 amino acids. This entry comes from a study of OX40 agonist ivuxolimab in advanced cancers. Background on the study: In three patients, partial responses were observed, one with hepatocellular carcinoma and two with cutaneous melanoma. Study-wide points: Expanded clones were, on average, more numerous in CD8+ T cells than in CD4+. Which antigen the expanded peripheral T cells recognized is unknown. Within 6 weeks, CD4+ and CD8+ blood T cells expanded clonally at 0.1 to 3.0 mg/kg.

The chain links TRBV18 to TRBJ2-3; TRBD1 is a possible D gene (5 bases). Here the sequenced sample was CD4+ or CD8+ T cells sorted from blood, taken in a trial of the OX40 agonist ivuxolimab. The sequence was obtained from an adult with an advanced solid tumor such as melanoma, head and neck, liver or kidney cancer. The CDR3 DNA reads as TGTGCCAGCTCACCACGGACAACGTGGTTCACAGATACGCAGTATTTT. Encoded protein: CASSPRTTWFTDTQYF.